This T cell receptor (beta chain) was obtained from a study of glioma-infiltrating T cells (dated by TCRdb to the mid-2010s). Concerning the study at large: Glioma tissue, non-neoplastic brain tissue and matched peripheral blood mononuclear cells were used as sources from which TCR alpha- and beta-chain repertoires were sequenced. To gauge divergence between tissue and blood T-cell populations, every tissue-infiltrating repertoire was compared against the peripheral blood repertoire from the same patient. Three low-grade glioma patients, roughly eight primary glioblastoma patients and three non-glioma patients contributing non-neoplastic brain tissue were included in the paired cohort. Here is what the overall study found, with its caveats: VJ-independent divergence between tissue and blood was below expectation in non-neoplastic patients but above expectation in all gliomas, especially low-grade gliomas. Tissue and blood shared very few CDR3 sequences, a result attributed to high CDR3 diversity and limited sampling. Group comparisons rested on small numbers: three non-neoplastic, three low-grade glioma and 7 or 8 glioblastoma patients.

CDR1 SGHVS and CDR2 FNYEAQ are derived from the germline V gene. V is trimmed back by 1 base and J by 3 bases, and the junction contains 12 bases that no gene match accounts for. The CDR3 covers 18 residues, taking in both the cysteine and the phenylalanine. Just CDR3 DNA is preserved here, 54 bases in frame from base 1. This clonotype occurred many times. Its antigen remains unidentified. Within one base of it there is no much larger clone, and no base qualities were kept. The iRepertoire nested amplicon-rescue multiplex PCR (arm-PCR) platform was used to amplify TCR alpha and beta CDR3 regions from RNA. For one-step reverse transcription and amplification, roughly 85-400 ng of tissue mRNA or PBMC total RNA was used as input. Following bead purification, Illumina adapters were added by a secondary multiplex PCR, and libraries between 200 and 400 bp were gel-purified. Libraries carried internal 6-nucleotide barcodes used for demultiplexing. Sequencing of the libraries was done on an Illumina MiSeq using 2x220 or 2x250 nucleotide paired-end reads. As for how the authors treated the data: Paired reads were merged using FLASH 1.2.11 and were aligned to the GRCh37 human genome using BWA-MEM, after which TRA and TRB reads were extracted. For V and J assignment, an IMGT-derived reference of cassette sequences and CDR3 motifs that included pseudogenes was used. Three-frame translation of reads was performed, and productive CDR3s were defined as those with a C...FGXG motif and no stop codons. Unique combinations of V-J cassette pair and CDR3 amino acid sequence were defined as clonotypes. Hamming distance filtering was applied to reads, with thresholds set by the sequence error rate of each sample in mapped regions. TCRdb reprocessed the public reads (quality trimming at Q25 with fastp, clone calling with MiXCR) and kept in-frame beta chains. Rows matching on CDR3 protein sequence are summarized as one entry with the most common DNA and genes. Clone size and V and J calls follow TCRdb, not the original study. The sample table holds approximately 190,000 distinct CDR3 sequences, of which over 30% were seen once. The ten largest clones add up to around 20% of the sample.

This TCR came from a human donor with low-grade glioma or glioblastoma, undergoing nonglioma brain surgery, or in good health (not recorded which). The chain is made from TRBV7-6 and TRBJ2-1, with 7 middle bases fitting TRBD2. Sequencing input: glioma tissue, nonneoplastic brain tissue, or PBMCs (not recorded which). The bases are TGTGCCAGCAGCTTAGTGTCTAGCGGTGCGGTGAGCTACAATGAGCAGTTCTTC. Translated, this gives CASSLVSSGAVSYNEQFF.